This entry describes one T cell receptor (beta chain). CDR1 and CDR2 from the germline V gene are SEHNR and FQNEAQ (reference sequence). The ends lost 5 bases at V and 8 bases at J; junction bases unmatched: 5. The CDR3 is made up of 15 amino acids. The table came from immunoSEQ multiplex PCR; TCRdb's copy has only in-frame clones and leaves some out. The sample consists of some 40,000 clones, 70% to 90% of them appearing once. This record comes from a study of T cell changes during pregnancy in multiple sclerosis. The origin of this receptor is a female donor with multiple sclerosis, enrolled in a pregnancy study. The chain joins TRBV7-9 to TRBJ2-1; TRBD2 agrees at 14 bases. Sequencing was performed on CD4+ T cells from peripheral blood mononuclear cells, taken in the first trimester of pregnancy. CDR3 nucleotide sequence: TGTGCCAGCAGCCCCGGACTAGCGGGAGGTGATGAGCAGTTCTTC. Translated: CASSPGLAGGDEQFF.